A single sample gave rise to the 20 T cell receptor beta chains below, sequenced in a study of CD8 T cells in Susac syndrome. RNA, at 0.5 to 1 ug, was reverse transcribed with random hexamers. TCRdb re-analysed the immunoSEQ multiplex PCR reads in MiXCR, keeping a single row per CDR3 protein. The table includes about 47,000 distinct CDR3 sequences, 80% to 95% detected once. Sequenced: CD8+ T cells from PBMCs. Receptors originate from a human donor in good health.

The genes are TRBV20-1 and TRBJ2-7; TRBD2 aligns across 9 bases. CDR3 size: 11 residues. Germline V CDR1 and CDR2: DFQATT, SNEGSKA (reference sequence). With 2 bases clipped from V and 7 bases from J, the junction kept 0 bases outside the gene matches. CDR3 region: CSARLAGEQYF. DNA of the CDR3: TGCAGTGCTAGACTAGCGGGGGAGCAGTACTTC.

The chain has TRBV27 and TRBJ2-7; 9 bases agree with TRBD2. Trimming cost V 0 bases and J 7 bases; bases outside gene matches: 7. The CDR3 is 15 amino acids. Germline values: CDR1 MNHEY, CDR2 SMNVEV (reference sequence). CDR3 sequence: CASSLSSGSTKEQYF. The CDR3 nucleotides read TGTGCCAGCAGTTTATCTAGCGGGAGTACGAAAGAGCAGTACTTC.

As concerns this clonotype: Mismatch with germline at one junction end may stem from a read error. This chain links TRBV7-9 with TRBJ1-5; TRBD1 matches 7 bases. This CDR3 spans 17 amino acids. CDR1 and CDR2 from the germline V gene are SEHNR and FQNEAQ (reference sequence). CDR3 sequence reads: CASSTKNRGTVESAPAF. In DNA form, the CDR3 reads TGTGCCAGCAGCACAAAAAACCGAGGGACAGTTGAATCAGCCCCAGCATTT. Variable domain in full (rest from reference TRBV7-9 and TRBJ1-5): DTGVSQNPRHKITKRGQNVTFRCDPISEHNRLYWYRQTLGQGPEFLTYFQNEAQLEKSRLLSDRFSAERPKGSFSTLEIQRTEQGDSAMYLCASSTKNRGTVESAPAFGDGTRLSIL.

J is TRBJ2-5 and V is TRBV13, with 8 bases aligning to TRBD2. CDR1 is PRHDT and CDR2 is FYEKMQ in the germline V gene (reference sequence). The CDR3 covers 13 residues. The V segment lost 1 base and the J segment 9 bases; nucleotides outside the gene matches: 4. CDR3 sequence reads: CASSLEDGGAQYF. The CDR3 DNA reads TGTGCCAGCAGCTTAGAAGACGGGGGGGCCCAGTACTTC.

The chain has TRBV5-6 and TRBJ2-1; the match to TRBD2 covers 14 bases. Trimming took 1 base from V and 10 from J; bases not matched to a gene: 10. CDR1 SGHDT and CDR2 YYEEEE come from the germline V gene. CDR3 size: 17 residues. CDR3 in DNA: TGTGCCAGCAGCTTGAGGTCCATGGGACTAGCGGGAGCGGAGCAGTTCTTC. Its translation: CASSLRSMGLAGAEQFF.

The rearrangement joins TRBV7-9 to TRBJ2-7; no definite D call. This CDR3 is built from 16 residues. CDR1 and CDR2 (germline): SEHNR, FQNEAQ (reference sequence). V lost 4 bases, J lost 1 base, and 17 bases lay in between. DNA for the CDR3: TGTGCCAGCAGCTCTACGGCCAGGACGGCTTCCTACGAGCAGTACTTC. Translating it yields CASSSTARTASYEQYF.

V usage is TRBV4-1 and J usage is TRBJ2-7; a weak D match, TRBD2 (5 bases). CDR3 length: 16 amino acids. Germline V gene data show CDR1 as MGHRA and CDR2 as YSYEKL. Trimming took 4 bases from V and 3 from J, leaving 19 bases between them. The CDR3 sequence is CASSPRLSTPHYEQYF. CDR3 sequence (DNA): TGCGCCAGCAGCCCCCGACTATCAACGCCCCACTACGAGCAGTACTTC.

The gene calls are TRBV10-2 and TRBJ2-2; 7 bases are a match to TRBD1. This CDR3 has 14 residues. Germline assignment: CDR1 WSHSY and CDR2 SAAADI. The J segment lost 7 bases and the V segment lost 6 bases, leaving 8 bases of the junction unmatched. CDR3 protein: CASSTTGSDGELFF. In nucleotides, the CDR3 is TGCGCCAGCAGCACGACAGGGTCCGACGGGGAGCTGTTTTTT.

This clonotype was seen once. The rearrangement links TRBV27 to TRBJ2-1; 12 positions agree with TRBD2. Per the germline V gene, CDR1 is MNHEY and CDR2 is SMNVEV (reference sequence). V gave up 6 bases and J gave up 1 base; unmatched junction bases: 7. The CDR3 is made up of 17 amino acids. The DNA for the CDR3 is TGTGCCAGCAGGGGGCTAGCGGGAGGGGAATCCTACAATGAGCAGTTCTTC. Residues: CASRGLAGGESYNEQFF.

V is TRBV4-1 and J is TRBJ1-2, with 9 positions matching TRBD1. This CDR3 is 17 amino acids long. Trimming cost V 4 bases and J 0 bases; bases outside gene matches: 9. Germline V CDR1 and CDR2: MGHRA, YSYEKL. CDR3 nucleotides: TGCGCCAGCAGCCCTCTCCCGGGACAGGGAGCTAACTATGGCTACACCTTC. This gives the protein CASSPLPGQGANYGYTF.

This clonotype has just one count. The chain recombines TRBV30 with TRBJ2-1; D not certain. CDR1 is GTSNPN and CDR2 is SVGIG in the germline V gene (reference sequence). Trimming stripped 2 bases from V and 1 base from J, with 18 bases between. The CDR3 contains 17 residues. In nucleotides, the CDR3 is TGTGCCTGGAGTCCCCGGATCAGCGTCTCGTCCTACAATGAGCAGTTCTTC. Its translation is CAWSPRISVSSYNEQFF.

This rearrangement joins TRBV29-1 to TRBJ1-6, with D tentatively TRBD1 (6 bases). Germline assignment: CDR1 SQVTM and CDR2 ANQGSEA. The CDR3 is 14 residues long. V was pared by 5 bases and J by 4 bases, with 12 bases between. The CDR3 region is CSVTTGAYNSPLHF. CDR3 in DNA: TGCAGCGTTACGACGGGGGCATATAATTCACCCCTCCACTTT. Together with reference TRBV29-1 and TRBJ1-6, the CDR3 gives the full variable domain: SAVISQKPSRDICQRGTSLTIQCQVDSQVTMMFWYRQQPGQSLTLIATANQGSEATYESGFVIDKFPISRPNLTFSTLTVSNMSPEDSSIYLCSVTTGAYNSPLHFGNGTRLTVT.

The chain is built from TRBV28 and TRBJ2-7; D is possibly TRBD1 (5 bases). CDR3 length equals 15 residues. The germline V and J ends were trimmed by 5 bases and 0 bases, with 14 bases remaining between them. The V gene's germline CDR1 is MDHEN and CDR2 SYDVKM. The CDR3 is CASSNPGISSYEQYF. DNA of the CDR3: TGTGCCAGCAGTAACCCAGGGATTAGCTCCTACGAGCAGTACTTC.

This chain links TRBV6-1 with TRBJ2-1, with 9 bases identical to TRBD2. There are 16 residues in the CDR3. Looked up from germline, CDR1 is MNHNS and CDR2 is SASEGT. With 4 bases clipped from V and 5 bases from J, the junction kept 9 bases outside the gene matches. The CDR3 DNA is TGTGCCAGCAGTGTAAGACTAGCGGAAAAAAACAATGAGCAGTTCTTC. It codes for CASSVRLAEKNNEQFF.

J is TRBJ2-7 and V is TRBV29-1; 16 nucleotides agree with TRBD2. Germline loops: CDR1 SQVTM, CDR2 ANQGSEA. The CDR3 extends over 17 amino acids. V trimming: 2 bases; J trimming: 1 base; junction bases outside the gene matches: 5. The CDR3: CSVEFGGLAGGSYEQYF. The CDR3 DNA reads TGCAGCGTTGAATTTGGGGGACTAGCGGGAGGGTCCTACGAGCAGTACTTC.

This clonotype was seen a few times. The chain links TRBV24-1 to TRBJ2-7; D remains unclear. Germline CDR1 KGHDR, CDR2 SFDVKD. The CDR3 is 18 amino acids. The V and J ends lost 4 bases and 0 bases respectively, with 21 bases between them. Here the CDR3 DNA reads TGTGCCACCAGTGAACAGAGGACCCCCAGAAACGGCTCCTACGAGCAGTACTTC. Translation gives CATSEQRTPRNGSYEQYF.

The V call is TRBV14, the J call TRBJ1-5; possible D gene TRBD1, 6 bases. Germline CDR1 reads SGHDN; CDR2 reads FVKESK. This CDR3 is built from 14 residues. V was clipped by 3 bases and J by 4 bases, with 10 bases between them. CDR3 DNA sequence: TGTGCCAGCAGCCATAGGGGGTGGAATCAGCCCCAGCATTTT. Residues: CASSHRGWNQPQHF.

CDR3 nucleotides: TGTGCCAGCAGCCTCGGACTAGCGCCAGATACGCAGTATTTT. Its translation: CASSLGLAPDTQYF. V gene TRBV6-2 or TRBV6-3 combines with J gene TRBJ2-3; 9 bases map to TRBD2. V lost 6 bases, J lost 4 bases, and 5 bases stayed unmatched. Germline V gene lookup returns CDR1 MNHEY and CDR2 SVGEGT. The CDR3 runs to 14 residues.

This chain uses TRBV7-9 with TRBJ1-1; no firm D call. This CDR3 spans 12 amino acids. V dropped 5 bases and J dropped 0 bases, with 4 bases sitting between them. Germline V gene lookup returns CDR1 SEHNR and CDR2 FQNEAQ (reference sequence). In nucleotides, the CDR3 is TGTGCCAGCAGCGGCCTGAACACTGAAGCTTTCTTT. Protein sequence: CASSGLNTEAFF. Together with reference TRBV7-9 and TRBJ1-1, the CDR3 gives the full variable domain: DTGVSQNPRHKITKRGQNVTFRCDPISEHNRLYWYRQTLGQGPEFLTYFQNEAQLEKSRLLSDRFSAERPKGSFSTLEIQRTEQGDSAMYLCASSGLNTEAFFGQGTRLTVV.

The chain is built from TRBV7-6 and TRBJ2-5; D call uncertain. Germline CDR1 SGHVS, CDR2 FNYEAQ. Trimming took off 5 bases at V and 2 bases at J, with 3 bases between the two ends. The CDR3 covers 11 residues. CDR3 bases: TGTGCCAGCAGCCCACAAGAGACCCAGTACTTC. Its translation: CASSPQETQYF.